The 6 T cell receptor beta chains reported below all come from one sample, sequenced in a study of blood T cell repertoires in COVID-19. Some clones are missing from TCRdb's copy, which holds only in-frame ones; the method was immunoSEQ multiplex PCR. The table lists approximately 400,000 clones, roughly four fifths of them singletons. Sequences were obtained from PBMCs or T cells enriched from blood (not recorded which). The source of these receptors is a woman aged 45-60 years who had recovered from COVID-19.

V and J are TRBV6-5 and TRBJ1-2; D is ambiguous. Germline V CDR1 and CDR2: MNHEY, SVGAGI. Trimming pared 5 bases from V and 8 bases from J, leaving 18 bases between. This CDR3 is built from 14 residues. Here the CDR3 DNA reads TGTGCCAGCAGTAACGCCGGAGGCACGTCCGGCTACACCTTC. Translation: CASSNAGGTSGYTF.

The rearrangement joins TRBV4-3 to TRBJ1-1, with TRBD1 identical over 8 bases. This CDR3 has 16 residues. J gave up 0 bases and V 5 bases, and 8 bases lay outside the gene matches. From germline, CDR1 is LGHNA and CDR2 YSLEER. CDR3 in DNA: TGCGCCAGCAGCAAAGGACAGGGCGAGATGAACACTGAAGCTTTCTTT. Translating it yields CASSKGQGEMNTEAFF.

CDR3 in amino acids: CASSKTGANEKLFF. CDR3 DNA: TGCGCCAGTTCGAAAACAGGTGCTAATGAAAAACTGTTTTTT. The rearrangement links TRBV5-1 to TRBJ1-4, with D possibly matching TRBD1 (5 bases). Trimming stripped 8 bases from V and 3 bases from J, with 14 bases between. Germline V gene sequence: CDR1 SGHRS, CDR2 YFSETQ. This CDR3 comprises 14 residues.

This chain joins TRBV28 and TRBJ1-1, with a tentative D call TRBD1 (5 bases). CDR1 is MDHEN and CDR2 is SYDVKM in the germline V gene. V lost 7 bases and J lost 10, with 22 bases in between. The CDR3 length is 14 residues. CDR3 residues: CASNKGQGGPGAFF. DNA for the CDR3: TGTGCCAGCAACAAGGGGCAGGGCGGACCCGGAGCTTTCTTT.

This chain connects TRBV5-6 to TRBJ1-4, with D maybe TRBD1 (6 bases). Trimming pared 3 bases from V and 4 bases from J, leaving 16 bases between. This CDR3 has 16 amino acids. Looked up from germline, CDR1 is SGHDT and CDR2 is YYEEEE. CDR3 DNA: TGTGCCAGCAGCTGGGGGCCTACAGTCAATAATGAAAAACTGTTTTTT. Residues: CASSWGPTVNNEKLFF.

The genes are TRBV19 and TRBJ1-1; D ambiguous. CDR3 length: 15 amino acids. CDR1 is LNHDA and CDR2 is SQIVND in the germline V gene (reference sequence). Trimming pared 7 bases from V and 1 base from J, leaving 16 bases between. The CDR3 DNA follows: TGTGCCAGTAATAGGCGACACCGGGGGAACACTGAAGCTTTCTTT. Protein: CASNRRHRGNTEAFF.